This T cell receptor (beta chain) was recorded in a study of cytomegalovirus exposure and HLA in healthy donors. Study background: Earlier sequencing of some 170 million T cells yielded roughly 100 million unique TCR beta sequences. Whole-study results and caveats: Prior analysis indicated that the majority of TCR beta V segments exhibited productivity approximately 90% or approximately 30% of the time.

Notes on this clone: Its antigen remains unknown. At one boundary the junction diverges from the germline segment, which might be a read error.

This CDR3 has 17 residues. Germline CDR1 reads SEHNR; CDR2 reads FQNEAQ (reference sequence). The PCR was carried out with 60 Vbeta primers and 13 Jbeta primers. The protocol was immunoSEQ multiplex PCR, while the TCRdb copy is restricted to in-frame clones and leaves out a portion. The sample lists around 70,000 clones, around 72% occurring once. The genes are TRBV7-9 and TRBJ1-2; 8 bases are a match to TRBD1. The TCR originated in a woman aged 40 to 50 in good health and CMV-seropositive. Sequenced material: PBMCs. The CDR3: CSSSLRQGAGEHYGYTF. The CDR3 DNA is TGTTCCAGCAGCTTAAGGCAGGGGGCAGGAGAACACTATGGCTACACCTTC.